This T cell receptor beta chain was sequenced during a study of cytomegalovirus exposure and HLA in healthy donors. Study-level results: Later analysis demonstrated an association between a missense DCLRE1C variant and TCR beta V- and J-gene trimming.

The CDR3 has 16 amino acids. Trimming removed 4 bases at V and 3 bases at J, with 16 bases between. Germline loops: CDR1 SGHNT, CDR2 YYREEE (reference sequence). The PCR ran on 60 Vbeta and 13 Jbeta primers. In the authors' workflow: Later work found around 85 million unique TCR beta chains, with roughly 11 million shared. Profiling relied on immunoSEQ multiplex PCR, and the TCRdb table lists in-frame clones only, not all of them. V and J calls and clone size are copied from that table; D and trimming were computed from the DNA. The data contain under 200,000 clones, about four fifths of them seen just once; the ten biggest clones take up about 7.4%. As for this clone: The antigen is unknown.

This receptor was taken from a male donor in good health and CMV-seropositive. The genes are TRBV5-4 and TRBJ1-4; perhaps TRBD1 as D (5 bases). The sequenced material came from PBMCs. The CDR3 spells CASSRGVPSPNEKLFF. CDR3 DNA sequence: TGTGCCAGCAGCCGGGGGGTCCCTAGCCCTAATGAAAAACTGTTTTTT.